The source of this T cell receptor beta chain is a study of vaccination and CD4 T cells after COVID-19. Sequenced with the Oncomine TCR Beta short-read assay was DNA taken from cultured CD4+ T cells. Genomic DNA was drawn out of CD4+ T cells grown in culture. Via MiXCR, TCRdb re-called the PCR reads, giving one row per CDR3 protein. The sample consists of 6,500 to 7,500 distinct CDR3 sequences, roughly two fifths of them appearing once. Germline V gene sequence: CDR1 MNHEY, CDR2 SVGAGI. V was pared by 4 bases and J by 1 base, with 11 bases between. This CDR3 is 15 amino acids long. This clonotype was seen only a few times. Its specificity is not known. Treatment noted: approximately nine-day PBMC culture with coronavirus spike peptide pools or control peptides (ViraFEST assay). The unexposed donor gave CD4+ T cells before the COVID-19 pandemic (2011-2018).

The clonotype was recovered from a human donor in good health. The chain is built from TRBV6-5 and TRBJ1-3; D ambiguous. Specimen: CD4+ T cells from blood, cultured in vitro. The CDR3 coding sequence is TGTGCCAGCAGTTTAAGCAGGAGATCTGGAAACACCATATATTTT. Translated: CASSLSRRSGNTIYF.